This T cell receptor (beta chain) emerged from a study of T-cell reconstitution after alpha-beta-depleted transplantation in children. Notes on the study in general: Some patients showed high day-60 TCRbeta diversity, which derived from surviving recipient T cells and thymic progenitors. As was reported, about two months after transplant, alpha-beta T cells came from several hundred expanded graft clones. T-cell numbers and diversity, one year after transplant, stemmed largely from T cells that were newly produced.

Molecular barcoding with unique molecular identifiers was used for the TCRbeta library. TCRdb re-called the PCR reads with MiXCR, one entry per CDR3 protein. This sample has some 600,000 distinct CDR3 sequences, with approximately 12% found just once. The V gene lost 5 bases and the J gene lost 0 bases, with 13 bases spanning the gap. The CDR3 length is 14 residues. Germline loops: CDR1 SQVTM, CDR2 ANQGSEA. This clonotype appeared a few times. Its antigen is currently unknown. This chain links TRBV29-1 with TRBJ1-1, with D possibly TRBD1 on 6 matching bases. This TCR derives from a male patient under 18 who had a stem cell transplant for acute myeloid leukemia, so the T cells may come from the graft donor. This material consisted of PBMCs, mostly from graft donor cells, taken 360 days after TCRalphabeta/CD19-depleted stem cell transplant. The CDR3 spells CSVSRTVMNTEAFF. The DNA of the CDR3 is TGCAGCGTTTCTAGGACAGTCATGAACACTGAAGCTTTCTTT. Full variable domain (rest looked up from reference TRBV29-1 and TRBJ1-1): SAVISQKPSRDICQRGTSLTIQCQVDSQVTMMFWYRQQPGQSLTLIATANQGSEATYESGFVIDKFPISRPNLTFSTLTVSNMSPEDSSIYLCSVSRTVMNTEAFFGQGTRLTVV.